This T cell receptor (beta chain) originates from a study of T cells expressing NK-cell markers. The CDR3 extends over 17 amino acids. The V gene's germline CDR1 is LGHNA and CDR2 YNFKEQ. TCRdb re-called the 5' RACE reads and gives one entry per CDR3 protein, without DNA. In total, the table holds a few hundred thousand distinct CDR3 sequences. This receptor was taken from a man aged 18 to 69 in good health. This sequence joins TRBV4-2 and TRBJ2-5; the D call of TRBD2 rests on TCRdb alone, since no DNA is present to check it. Sequencing used blood T cells: a sorted CD56 or NKG2C T cell subset, CD4+ or CD8+ T cells, or bulk PBMC T cells (not recorded which). CDR3 sequence reads: CASSQPVGLVSQETQYF.